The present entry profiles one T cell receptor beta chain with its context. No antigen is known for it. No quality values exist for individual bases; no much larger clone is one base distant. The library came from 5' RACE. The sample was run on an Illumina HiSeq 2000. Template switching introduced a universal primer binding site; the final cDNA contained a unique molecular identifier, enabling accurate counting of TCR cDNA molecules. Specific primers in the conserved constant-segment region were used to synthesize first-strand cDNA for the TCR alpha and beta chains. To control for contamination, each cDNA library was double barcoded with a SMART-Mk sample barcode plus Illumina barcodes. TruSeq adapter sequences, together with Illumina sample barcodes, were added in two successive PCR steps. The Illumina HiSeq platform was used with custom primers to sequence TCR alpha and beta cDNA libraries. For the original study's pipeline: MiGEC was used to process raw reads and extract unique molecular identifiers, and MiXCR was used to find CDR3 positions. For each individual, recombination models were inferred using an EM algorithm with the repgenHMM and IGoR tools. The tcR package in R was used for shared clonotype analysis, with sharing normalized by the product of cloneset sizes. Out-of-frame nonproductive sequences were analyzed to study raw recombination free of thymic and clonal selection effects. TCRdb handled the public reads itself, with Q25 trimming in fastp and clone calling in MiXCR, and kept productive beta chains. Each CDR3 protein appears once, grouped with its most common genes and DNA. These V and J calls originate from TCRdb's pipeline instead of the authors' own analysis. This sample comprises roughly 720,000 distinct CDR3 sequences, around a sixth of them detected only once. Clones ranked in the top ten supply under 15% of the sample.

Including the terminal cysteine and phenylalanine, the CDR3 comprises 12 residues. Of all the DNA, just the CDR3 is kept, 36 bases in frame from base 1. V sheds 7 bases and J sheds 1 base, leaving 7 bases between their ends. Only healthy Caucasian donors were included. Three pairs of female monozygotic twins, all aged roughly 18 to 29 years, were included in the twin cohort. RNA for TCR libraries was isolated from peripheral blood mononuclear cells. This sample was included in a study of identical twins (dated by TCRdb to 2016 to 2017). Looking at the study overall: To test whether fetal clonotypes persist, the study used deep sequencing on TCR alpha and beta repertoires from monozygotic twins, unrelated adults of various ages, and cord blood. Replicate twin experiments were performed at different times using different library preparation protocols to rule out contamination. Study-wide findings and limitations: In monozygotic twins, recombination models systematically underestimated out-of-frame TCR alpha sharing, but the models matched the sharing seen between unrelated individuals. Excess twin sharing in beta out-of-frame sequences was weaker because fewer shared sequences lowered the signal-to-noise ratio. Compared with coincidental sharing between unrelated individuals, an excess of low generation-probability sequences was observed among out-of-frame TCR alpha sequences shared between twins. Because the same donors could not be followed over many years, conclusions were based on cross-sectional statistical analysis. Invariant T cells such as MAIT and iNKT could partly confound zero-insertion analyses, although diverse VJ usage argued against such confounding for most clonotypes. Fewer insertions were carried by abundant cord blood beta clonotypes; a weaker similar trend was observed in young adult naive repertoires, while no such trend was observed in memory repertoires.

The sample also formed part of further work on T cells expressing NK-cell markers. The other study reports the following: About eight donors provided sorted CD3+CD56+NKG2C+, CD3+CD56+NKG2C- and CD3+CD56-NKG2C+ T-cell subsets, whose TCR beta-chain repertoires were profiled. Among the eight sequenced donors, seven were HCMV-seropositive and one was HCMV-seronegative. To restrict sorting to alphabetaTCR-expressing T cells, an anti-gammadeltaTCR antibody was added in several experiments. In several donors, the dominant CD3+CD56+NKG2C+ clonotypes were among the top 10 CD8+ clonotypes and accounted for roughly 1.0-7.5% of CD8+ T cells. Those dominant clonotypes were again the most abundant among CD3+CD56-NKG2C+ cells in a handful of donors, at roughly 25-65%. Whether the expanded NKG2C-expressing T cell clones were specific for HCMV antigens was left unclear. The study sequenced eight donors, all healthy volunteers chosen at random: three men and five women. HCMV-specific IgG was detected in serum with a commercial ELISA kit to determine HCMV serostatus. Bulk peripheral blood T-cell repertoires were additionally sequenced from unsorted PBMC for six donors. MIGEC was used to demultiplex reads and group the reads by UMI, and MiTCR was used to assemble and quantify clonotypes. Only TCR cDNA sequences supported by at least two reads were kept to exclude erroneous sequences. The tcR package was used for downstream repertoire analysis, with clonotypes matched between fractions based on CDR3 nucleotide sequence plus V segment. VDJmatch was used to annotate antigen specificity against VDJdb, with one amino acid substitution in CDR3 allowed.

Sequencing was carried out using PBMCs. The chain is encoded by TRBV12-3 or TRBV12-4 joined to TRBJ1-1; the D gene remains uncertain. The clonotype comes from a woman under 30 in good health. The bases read TGTGCCAGCAACACAGAGAACACTGAAGCTTTCTTT. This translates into CASNTENTEAFF.